This T cell receptor (beta chain) was found in a study of blood T cell repertoires in COVID-19. Looking at the study overall: COVID-19 samples from acute and convalescent phases originated in the United States, Italy and Spain. Sources were T cells, B-cell-depleted T cells, or PBMCs; the material itself was cDNA or gDNA.

CDR1 is MDHEN and CDR2 is SYDVKM in the germline V gene. Trimming took 5 bases from V and 8 from J, leaving 13 bases between them. This CDR3 comprises 13 residues. Original processing methods: Reference gene primer amplification in the assay estimated nucleated cell counts. TCRdb keeps only in-frame clones here, not all; method: immunoSEQ multiplex PCR. The V and J calls and clone size are taken from that table; D and trimming were inferred from the DNA. The sample carries about 180,000 clones, 80% to 90% recorded once. The chain combines TRBV28 with TRBJ2-1, with D possibly TRBD2 on 6 matching bases. The sequence derives from a man between 60 and 70 years old with acute or convalescent COVID-19. The material sequenced was peripheral blood. The DNA for the CDR3 is TGTGCCAGCAGTCAGACTAGTAGGGATGAGCAGTTCTTC. Translation gives CASSQTSRDEQFF.